One and the same sample provided the 27 T cell receptor beta chains below, sequenced in a study of blood T cell repertoires in COVID-19. TCRdb keeps only in-frame clones here, not all; method: immunoSEQ multiplex PCR. The top ten clones hold around 5% of a sample with roughly 100,000 clones, 90% of them seen once. The sequenced sample was peripheral blood. The receptors shown here come from a man aged 45 to 65 with acute or convalescent COVID-19.

Here the CDR3 DNA reads TGCGCCAGCAGTTTCGGACTAGCGGGGGAGCAGTACTTC. Its translation is CASSFGLAGEQYF. The chain couples TRBV10-1 to TRBJ2-7; 12 bases line up with TRBD2. Germline CDR1 WNHNN, CDR2 SYGVQD (reference sequence). This CDR3 has 13 residues. V shed 5 bases, J shed 7 bases, and the junction held 3 bases outside the gene matches.

V gene TRBV19 combines with J gene TRBJ2-7; the D gene is possibly TRBD2 (6 bases). The CDR3 totals 14 residues. V was clipped by 1 base and J by 6 bases, with 13 bases between them. Per the germline V gene, CDR1 is LNHDA and CDR2 is SQIVND (reference sequence). The CDR3 loop reads CASSIVIGDFEQYF. The DNA for the CDR3 is TGTGCCAGTAGTATAGTAATAGGGGACTTCGAGCAGTACTTC.

The V and J genes are TRBV6-5 and TRBJ2-2; 7 positions match TRBD2. Germline CDR1 MNHEY, CDR2 SVGAGI. The CDR3 has 13 residues. The junction had 4 bases not matched to a gene; V was cut back by 7 bases and J by 5 bases. CDR3 DNA: TGTGCCAGCAACCGGGGGGAAACCGGGGAGCTGTTTTTT. Translating it yields CASNRGETGELFF.

The rearrangement joins TRBV11-3 to TRBJ2-1, with 10 bases identical to TRBD2. Germline V gene lookup returns CDR1 SGHNT and CDR2 YENEEA. The CDR3 is made up of 17 amino acids. V lost 1 base and J lost 5; bases outside the gene matches: 8. The CDR3 DNA sequence: TGTGCCAGCAGCTTAGTTGAAAGCGGGAGGGCCGACAATGAGCAGTTCTTC. Its translation is CASSLVESGRADNEQFF.

Written as DNA, the CDR3 is TGTGCCAGCAGCGTCAGGGGAGTCTATGGCTACACCTTC. This gives the protein CASSVRGVYGYTF. The chain has TRBV7-9 and TRBJ1-2; a possible D gene is TRBD1 (6 bases). V was clipped by 5 bases and J by 4 bases, with 11 bases between them. The CDR3 extends over 13 amino acids. Germline CDR1 SEHNR, CDR2 FQNEAQ (reference sequence).

The chain combines TRBV30 with TRBJ2-5, with D possibly matching TRBD2 (5 bases). Looked up from germline, CDR1 is GTSNPN and CDR2 is SVGIG (reference sequence). The V and J ends lost 3 bases and 2 bases respectively, with 13 bases between them. CDR3 length: 14 residues. The CDR3 DNA is TGTGCCTGGAGGGGTCAACCGGGGCAAGAGACCCAGTACTTC. Amino acids: CAWRGQPGQETQYF.

To note about this clone: This sample also contains other DNA sequences that code for the same CDR3. This rearrangement joins TRBV7-2 to TRBJ2-3, with D perhaps matching TRBD1 (5 bases). Trimming took 1 base from V and 2 from J, leaving 10 bases between them. CDR3 length equals 15 residues. Germline V gives CDR1 SGHTA, CDR2 FQGNSA. Written as DNA, the CDR3 is TGTGCCAGCAGCTTAGTGGGGCAGCCCACAGATACGCAGTATTTT. Its translation: CASSLVGQPTDTQYF.

The CDR3 spells CSASAGTSGNREQFF. CDR3 DNA: TGCAGTGCTAGTGCCGGGACTAGCGGGAATAGAGAGCAGTTCTTC. This chain connects TRBV20-1 to TRBJ2-1; TRBD2 matches 13 bases. The CDR3 is 15 amino acids. The ends lost 3 bases at V and 10 bases at J; junction bases unmatched: 9. Germline V gene sequence: CDR1 DFQATT, CDR2 SNEGSKA (reference sequence).

The chain employs TRBV5-1 and TRBJ2-5, with D possibly TRBD2 on 6 matching bases. CDR1 is SGHRS, CDR2 YFSETQ, per germline. Trimming left V 7 bases short and J 7 bases short, with 29 bases between. CDR3 length equals 17 residues. The CDR3 here is CASRGVFGAGLVATQYF. The CDR3 DNA reads TGCGCCAGCCGGGGCGTTTTTGGTGCGGGGCTAGTGGCGACCCAGTACTTC.

The chain uses TRBV24-1 and TRBJ1-5; 7 nucleotides agree with TRBD1. Per the germline V gene, CDR1 is KGHDR and CDR2 is SFDVKD. The V gene end was trimmed by 6 bases and the J gene end by 0 bases; junction bases not matched to a gene: 10. The CDR3 length is 17 residues. CDR3 DNA sequence: TGTGCCACCAGTTCCGGGACAGAACTTTATAGCAATCAGCCCCAGCATTTT. This sequence encodes CATSSGTELYSNQPQHF.

The chain employs TRBV27 and TRBJ1-2; no clear D. Germline V gene lookup returns CDR1 MNHEY and CDR2 SMNVEV (reference sequence). The V gene lost 3 bases and the J gene lost 8 bases, with 10 bases spanning the gap. The CDR3 length is 12 residues. CDR3 in amino acids: CASSFAGGGYTF. The CDR3 DNA sequence: TGTGCCAGCAGTTTCGCCGGAGGGGGCTACACCTTC.

The chain is built from TRBV27 and TRBJ1-2; TRBD1 is a possible D gene (5 bases). Trimming removed 6 bases from V and 3 bases from J, with 8 bases in between. Germline assignment: CDR1 MNHEY and CDR2 SMNVEV (reference sequence). The CDR3 length is 12 residues. The CDR3, as DNA: TGTGCCAGCAGGTCAGGGTACTATGGCTACACCTTC. This encodes CASRSGYYGYTF.

The V and J genes are TRBV2 and TRBJ2-7; D gene uncertain. In germline, CDR1 is SNHLY, CDR2 FYNNEI. V lost 6 bases and J lost 5, with 11 bases in between. The CDR3 has 12 amino acids. The CDR3 is CASRPLTHEQYF. CDR3 DNA sequence: TGTGCCAGCAGGCCTCTTACTCACGAGCAGTACTTC.

Details on this clone: One end of the junction fails to match germline, which may point to a read error. The V and J genes are TRBV7-7 and TRBJ2-2, with 12 bases aligning to TRBD2. Germline V gene sequence: CDR1 SSHAT, CDR2 FNYEAQ (reference sequence). The CDR3 has 15 residues. CDR3 sequence reads: CASSLAGGPTGELFF. For the CDR3, the DNA is TGTGCCAGCAGCCTAGCGGGAGGGCCCACCGGGGAGCTGTTTTTT.

J is TRBJ2-7 and V is TRBV6-5, with a tentative D call TRBD2 (5 bases). The CDR3 is 13 residues long. CDR1 and CDR2 (germline): MNHEY, SVGAGI. V was shortened by 6 bases and J by 4 bases, with 13 bases between the two germline ends. CDR3 sequence (DNA): TGTGCCAGCAGCCGCTCTCGGGAATACGAGCAGTACTTC. Translating it yields CASSRSREYEQYF.

V gene TRBV27 combines with J gene TRBJ2-7; D possibly corresponds to TRBD2 (5 bases). V was cut by 4 bases and J by 0 bases, with 13 bases left in between. The CDR3 spans 15 residues. Per the germline V gene, CDR1 is MNHEY and CDR2 is SMNVEV (reference sequence). The CDR3 DNA reads TGTGCCAGCAGTTATTCGGGGTCCCCCTCCTACGAGCAGTACTTC. Translating gives CASSYSGSPSYEQYF.

DNA for the CDR3: TGCAGCGTTGAAGGGGGGGGGACCTCCTACAATGAGCAGTTCTTC. This translates into CSVEGGGTSYNEQFF. The rearrangement links TRBV29-1 to TRBJ2-1, with 7 bases lining up with TRBD2. The CDR3 length is 15 residues. Per germline, CDR1 SQVTM and CDR2 ANQGSEA. Trimming at V came to 1 base and at J to 0 bases, leaving 3 bases not matched to a gene.

The chain employs TRBV10-3 and TRBJ2-3, with 8 nucleotides matching TRBD2. This CDR3 has 17 amino acids. The ends lost 0 bases at V and 5 bases at J; junction bases unmatched: 10. Germline CDR1 reads ENHRY; CDR2 reads SYGVKD. The CDR3, as DNA: TGTGCCATCAGTGAGTCGGTTGACGGGAGGGCCCGAGATACGCAGTATTTT. Translated: CAISESVDGRARDTQYF.

The chain joins TRBV29-1 to TRBJ1-3; TRBD1 matches 9 bases. Per the germline V gene, CDR1 is SQVTM and CDR2 is ANQGSEA. There are 15 residues in the CDR3. Trimming at V came to 2 bases and at J to 4 bases, leaving 6 bases not matched to a gene. The CDR3 sequence is CSVESTGGAGNTIYF. CDR3 sequence (DNA): TGCAGCGTTGAATCTACAGGGGGCGCGGGAAACACCATATATTTT.

The chain recombines TRBV6-5 with TRBJ2-7; TRBD1 might be the D (6 bases). Germline V gene sequence: CDR1 MNHEY, CDR2 SVGAGI. V lost 7 bases and J lost 2, with 9 bases in between. The length of the CDR3 is 12 residues. CDR3 in amino acids: CASKTGTYEQYF. Here the CDR3 DNA reads TGTGCCAGCAAGACAGGAACCTACGAGCAGTACTTC.

The chain is built from TRBV19 and TRBJ2-1, with a tentative D call TRBD2 (5 bases). The CDR3 runs 15 residues. V was pared by 1 base and J by 0 bases, with 7 bases between. Germline CDR1 and CDR2: LNHDA and SQIVND (reference sequence). The chain's CDR3 is CASSIATNSYNEQFF. The CDR3 nucleotides read TGTGCCAGTAGTATAGCGACTAACTCCTACAATGAGCAGTTCTTC.

The V and J genes are TRBV5-1 and TRBJ2-1, with TRBD2 matching over 11 bases. The CDR3 sequence is 18 residues long. J lost 7 bases, V lost 0 bases, and 12 bases had no gene match. Germline assignment: CDR1 SGHRS and CDR2 YFSETQ. CDR3: CASSLEPKLAGGPNEQFF. The CDR3 coding sequence is TGCGCCAGCAGCTTGGAACCTAAATTAGCGGGAGGGCCGAATGAGCAGTTCTTC.

This sequence joins TRBV30 and TRBJ1-2, with unresolved D. In germline, CDR1 is GTSNPN, CDR2 SVGIG (reference sequence). This CDR3 has 14 residues. Trimming shortened V by 0 bases and J by 8 bases, and 16 bases separated the two germline ends. CDR3 coding DNA: TGTGCCTGGAGTGTAGGCCGGGGAGTAGGGGGCTACACCTTC. Translated: CAWSVGRGVGGYTF.

V is TRBV9 and J is TRBJ1-5, with 7 bases fitting TRBD1. V shed 2 bases and J 1 base; nucleotides not matched to a gene: 3. CDR1 and CDR2 from the germline V gene are SGDLS and YYNGEE. This CDR3 region has 15 residues. CDR3 sequence: CASSVGTESNQPQHF. The CDR3 DNA reads TGTGCCAGCAGCGTCGGGACAGAAAGCAATCAGCCCCAGCATTTT. The full variable domain, completed using reference TRBV9 and TRBJ1-5, is DSGVTQTPKHLITATGQRVTLRCSPRSGDLSVYWYQQSLDQGLQFLIQYYNGEERAKGNILERFSAQQFPDLHSELNLSSLELGDSALYFCASSVGTESNQPQHFGDGTRLSIL.

The V call is TRBV6-6, the J call TRBJ2-7; D gene unclear. Trimming left V 7 bases short and J 3 bases short, with 10 bases between. In germline, CDR1 is MNHNY, CDR2 SVGAGI (reference sequence). The CDR3 contains 12 residues. The CDR3 loop reads CASTGSGYEQYF. In DNA form, the CDR3 reads TGTGCCAGCACCGGTTCGGGCTACGAGCAGTACTTC.

The CDR3 is CASSTELIIAGAEAFF. The CDR3 nucleotides are TGTGCCAGCAGCACTGAGTTGATTATTGCGGGGGCTGAAGCTTTCTTT. The chain is built from TRBV7-2 and TRBJ1-1; TRBD1 might be the D (5 bases). The CDR3 is made up of 16 amino acids. Per the germline V gene, CDR1 is SGHTA and CDR2 is FQGNSA. Trimming cost V 5 bases and J 6 bases, with 22 bases left between them.

The chain recombines TRBV11-1 with TRBJ2-2; perhaps TRBD1 as D (5 bases). This CDR3 comprises 15 residues. The V end was cut by 8 bases, the J end by 1 base, with 14 bases between. Germline V lookup: CDR1 SGHAT, CDR2 FQDESV (reference sequence). CDR3 sequence: CASDRQGKNTGELFF. The CDR3 DNA is TGTGCCAGCGATAGGCAGGGAAAGAACACCGGGGAGCTGTTTTTT.